These 3 T cell receptor beta chains were all obtained from the same sample, sequenced in a study of metastatic and nonmetastatic thyroid tumors. MiXCR was used by TCRdb to re-call the PCR reads. This sample has approximately 20,000 clones, with roughly 12% found just once. Until they underwent thyroid surgery, no patient had received any treatment. Material: blood. The receptors shown here come from a female donor with papillary thyroid cancer or a benign thyroid nodule (not recorded which). Some clones in this sample may be carry-over from other donors' samples.

This clone was seen at least ten times. A much larger clone lies one base from this, so it may be a read error. As the CDR3 is not closed by the conserved phenylalanine or tryptophan, this likely results from a read error. The V gene is TRBV27, the J gene TRBJ2-7; TRBD1 matches 7 bases. This CDR3 is built from 12 residues. Trimming took 6 bases from V and 1 from J; bases not matched to a gene: 0. Germline values: CDR1 MNHEY, CDR2 SMNVEV (reference sequence). In DNA, the CDR3 is TGTGCCAGCAGGACAGGGTCCTACGAGCAGTACCTC. Its protein product is CASRTGSYEQYL.

V is TRBV6-2 or TRBV6-3 and J is TRBJ2-7; D uncertain. CDR1 MNHEY and CDR2 SVGEGT come from the germline V gene. V was clipped by 2 bases and J by 6 bases, with 14 bases between them. The CDR3 totals 14 residues. The CDR3 sequence: CASSYGFSRAEQYF. In DNA, the CDR3 is TGTGCCAGCAGTTACGGGTTCTCTAGAGCCGAGCAGTACTTC.

Concerning this clone itself: The sample has other DNA sequences that encode this CDR3 too. The chain combines TRBV5-1 with TRBJ1-1; possibly TRBD1 for D (5 bases). This CDR3 is 16 amino acids long. V lost 5 bases to trimming and J lost 4 bases, with 21 bases between them. Germline V gives CDR1 SGHRS, CDR2 YFSETQ. The CDR3 is CASRDTGAGGGTEAFF. The CDR3 DNA sequence: TGCGCCAGCAGGGATACAGGTGCGGGAGGTGGCACTGAAGCTTTCTTT.